This T cell receptor (beta chain) was captured in a study of T-cell reconstitution after alpha-beta-depleted transplantation in children. During its preparation, the TCRbeta library received unique molecular identifiers. TCRdb used MiXCR to reprocess the PCR reads, holding one entry per CDR3 protein. The sample holds 490,000 or so distinct CDR3 sequences, about 12% seen once. This clonotype was observed at least ten times. The CDR3 is made up of 13 amino acids. With V trimmed by 8 bases and J by 6 bases, 6 bases remained unmatched. Germline CDR1 and CDR2: ENHRY and SYGVKD. The chain is built from TRBV10-3 and TRBJ2-1, with TRBD2 matching 8 bases. This TCR was recovered from a human donor who donated a stem cell graft to a child with combined immunodeficiency. Sequencing was performed on PBMCs from the stem cell graft donor, taken from the stem cell graft. The DNA for the CDR3 is TGTGCCATCGCCCCTCTAGCGGGCAATGAGCAGTTCTTC. This encodes CAIAPLAGNEQFF.